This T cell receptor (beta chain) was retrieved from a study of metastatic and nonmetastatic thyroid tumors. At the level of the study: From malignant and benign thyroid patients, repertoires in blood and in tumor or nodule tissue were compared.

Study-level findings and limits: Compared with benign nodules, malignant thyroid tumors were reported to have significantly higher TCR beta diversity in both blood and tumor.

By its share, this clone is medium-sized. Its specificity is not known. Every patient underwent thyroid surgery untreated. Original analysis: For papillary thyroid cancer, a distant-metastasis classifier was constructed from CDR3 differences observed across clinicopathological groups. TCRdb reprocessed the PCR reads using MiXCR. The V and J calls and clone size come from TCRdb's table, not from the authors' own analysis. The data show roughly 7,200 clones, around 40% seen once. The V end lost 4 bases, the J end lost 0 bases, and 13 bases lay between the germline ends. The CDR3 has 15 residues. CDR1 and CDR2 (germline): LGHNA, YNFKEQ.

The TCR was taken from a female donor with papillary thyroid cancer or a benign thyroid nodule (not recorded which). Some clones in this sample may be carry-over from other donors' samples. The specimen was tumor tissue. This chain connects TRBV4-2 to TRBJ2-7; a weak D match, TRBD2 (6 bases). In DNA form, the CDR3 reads TGTGCCAGCAGCCCGGGGGACCCGGACTCCTACGAGCAGTACTTC. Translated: CASSPGDPDSYEQYF.